The clone carrying this T cell receptor beta chain turned up a few times. This sample was included in a study of T-cell memory formation after mild COVID-19. TCRdb re-analysed the 5' RACE reads in MiXCR, keeping a single row per CDR3 protein. The sample lists around 320,000 distinct CDR3 sequences, under 30% seen once, with about 14% in the top ten. This CDR3 contains 12 residues. The V gene's germline CDR1 is SQVTM and CDR2 ANQGSEA. V was trimmed by 6 bases and J by 4 bases, leaving 12 bases between them. The J gene is TRBJ2-5, the V gene TRBV29-1, with D hard to call. This TCR was sampled from an adult woman who had mild COVID-19 (a few samples of this study predate the infection). Cell type and time point are not known. Sequenced material: PBMCs or a T cell subset sorted from them (not recorded which). The CDR3 DNA follows: TGCAGCGTATCGGGTGGGGTAGAGACCCAGTACTTC. Encoded protein: CSVSGGVETQYF.